This paragraph covers one T cell receptor beta chain sequence. Its antigen is not known. Treatment described: 15 to 20 received Ad26.COV2.S at low or high dose, single or two shots; roughly five received placebo; per-sample allocation not given. Day 63 following the first vaccine or placebo injection was when the samples were taken. Whoever gave the sample was an adult aged 18-55 years in Boston. The method was immunoSEQ multiplex PCR; TCRdb's version includes in-frame clones alone and lacks a portion of them. The sample has around 420,000 clones; roughly 90% are singletons. Germline V gene data show CDR1 as SGDLS and CDR2 as YYNGEE. The V and J ends lost 4 bases and 4 bases, in that order; junction bases with no gene match: 6. The CDR3 has 15 amino acids. This entry is derived from a study of Ad26.COV2.S vaccination and SARS-CoV-2 variants. As for the study in general: Ad26.COV2.S, an intramuscular injection, was given once or twice 56 days apart. Study-wide results and caveats: Across vaccine and placebo recipients, the breadth of non-spike TCRs was similar. Substantial breadth was reportedly displayed by spike-specific CD8+ and CD4+ T cell responses after vaccination.

The source of this sequence is a person aged 18-65 years who received the Ad26.COV2.S COVID-19 vaccine or a placebo. The sample consisted of peripheral blood, taken in a trial of Ad26.COV2.S vaccine versus placebo. This chain uses TRBV9 with TRBJ2-3; 10 nucleotides match TRBD2. The CDR3 spells CASSQSGGAADTQYF. The DNA for the CDR3 is TGTGCCAGCAGCCAGAGCGGGGGGGCCGCAGATACGCAGTATTTT. The full variable domain, its missing parts supplied by reference TRBV9 and TRBJ2-3, is DSGVTQTPKHLITATGQRVTLRCSPRSGDLSVYWYQQSLDQGLQFLIQYYNGEERAKGNILERFSAQQFPDLHSELNLSSLELGDSALYFCASSQSGGAADTQYFGPGTRLTVL.